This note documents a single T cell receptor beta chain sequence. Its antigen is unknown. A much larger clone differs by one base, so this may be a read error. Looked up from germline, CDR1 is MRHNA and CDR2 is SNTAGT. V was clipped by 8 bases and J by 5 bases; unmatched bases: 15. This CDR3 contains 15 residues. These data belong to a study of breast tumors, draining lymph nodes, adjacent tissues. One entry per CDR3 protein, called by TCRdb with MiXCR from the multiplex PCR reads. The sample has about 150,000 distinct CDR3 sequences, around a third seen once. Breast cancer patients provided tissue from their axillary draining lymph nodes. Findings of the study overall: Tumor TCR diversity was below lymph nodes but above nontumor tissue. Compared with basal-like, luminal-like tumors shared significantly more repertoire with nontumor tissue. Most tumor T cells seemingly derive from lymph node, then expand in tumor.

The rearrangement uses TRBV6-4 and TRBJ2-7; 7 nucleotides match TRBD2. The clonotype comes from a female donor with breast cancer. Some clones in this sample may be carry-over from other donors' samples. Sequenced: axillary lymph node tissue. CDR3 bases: TGTGCCAGCGGACCGCGAAACCGGGGGGTTGACGAGCAGTACTTC. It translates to CASGPRNRGVDEQYF.